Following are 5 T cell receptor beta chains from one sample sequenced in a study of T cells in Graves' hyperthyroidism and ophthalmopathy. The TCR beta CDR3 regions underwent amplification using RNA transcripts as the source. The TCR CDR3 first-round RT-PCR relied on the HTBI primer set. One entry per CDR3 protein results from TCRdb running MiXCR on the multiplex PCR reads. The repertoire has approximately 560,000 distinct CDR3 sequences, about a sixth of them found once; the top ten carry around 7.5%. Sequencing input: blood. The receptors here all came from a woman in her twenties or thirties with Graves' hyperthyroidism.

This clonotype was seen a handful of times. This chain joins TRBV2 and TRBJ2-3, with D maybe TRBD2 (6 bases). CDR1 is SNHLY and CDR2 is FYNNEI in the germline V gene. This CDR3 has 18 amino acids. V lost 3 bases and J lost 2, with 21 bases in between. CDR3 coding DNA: TGTGCCAGCAGTGAGCAGTCCTTAGCGGCACTAATCACAGATACGCAGTATTTT. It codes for CASSEQSLAALITDTQYF.

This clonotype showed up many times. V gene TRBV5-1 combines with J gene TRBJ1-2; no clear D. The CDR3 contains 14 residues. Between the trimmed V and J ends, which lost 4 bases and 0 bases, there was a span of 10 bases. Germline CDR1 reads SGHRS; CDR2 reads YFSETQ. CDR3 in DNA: TGCGCCAGCAGCGGAATCCGGACTAACTATGGCTACACCTTC. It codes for CASSGIRTNYGYTF.

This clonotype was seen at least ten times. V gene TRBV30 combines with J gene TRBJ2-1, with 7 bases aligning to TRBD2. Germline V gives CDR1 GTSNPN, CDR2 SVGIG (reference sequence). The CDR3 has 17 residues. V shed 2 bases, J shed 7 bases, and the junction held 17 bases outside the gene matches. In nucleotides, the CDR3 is TGTGCCTGGAGTTCAGTAGCGGGCCCAACTGCGGGAAATGAGCAGTTCTTC. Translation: CAWSSVAGPTAGNEQFF.

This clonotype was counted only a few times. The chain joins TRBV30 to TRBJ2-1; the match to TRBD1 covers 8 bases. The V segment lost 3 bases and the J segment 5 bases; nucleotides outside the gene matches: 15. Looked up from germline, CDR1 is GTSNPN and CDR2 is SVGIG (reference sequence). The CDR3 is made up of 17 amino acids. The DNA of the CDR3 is TGTGCCTGGAGGGACACAGGGGGGCCGACTTTTCACAATGAGCAGTTCTTC. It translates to CAWRDTGGPTFHNEQFF.

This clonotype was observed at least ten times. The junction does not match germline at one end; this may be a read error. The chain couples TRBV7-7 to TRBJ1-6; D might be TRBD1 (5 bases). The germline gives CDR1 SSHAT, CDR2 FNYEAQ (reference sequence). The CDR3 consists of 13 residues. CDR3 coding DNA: TGTGCTAGCAGCGAGGGAAGGGGTCGAGCCCTCCACTTT. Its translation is CASSEGRGRALHF.